These T cell receptor beta chains were read from a single sample in a study of T cell repertoires in cytomegalovirus infection. TCRdb called the reads again in MiXCR, with one record for every CDR3 protein. Found here are approximately 730,000 distinct CDR3 sequences, approximately 33% of them singletons; the top ten hold 18%. Which antigens these TCRs recognize remains unknown. The material was cultured PBMCs, obtained from culture after CMV antigen stimulation. The source is a human donor in good health (CMV status not recorded). Some clones in this sample may be carry-over from other donors' samples. Each CDR3 is given with its conserved first and last residue. D genes are given only for firm matches. Some rows have no size entry. The others give once, few or many, or a class for an expanded clone.

>TRBV7-3|NA|TRBJ2-3|NA
TGTGCCAGCAGCTTAGAACCGGCGGGGGCCACCACAGATACGCAGTATTTT
CASSLEPAGATTDTQYF
>TRBV20-1|NA|TRBJ2-3|TRBD2
TGCAGTGCCGACCCCAGCCTAGTTCAGGAATTGACTAGCGGGAGGTCCCCAAGGGCAGATACGCAGTATTTT
CSADPSLVQELTSGRSPRADTQYF
>TRBV5-1|NA|TRBJ2-5|TRBD2
TGCGCCAGCATGGAGAGCGGGGGTATCCAAGAGACCCAGTACTTC
CASMESGGIQETQYF
>TRBV4-1|NA|TRBJ1-6|NA
TGCGCCAGCAGCGCGGGGGGGGCCAGGAAGAAAAATTCACCCCTCCACTTT
CASSAGGARKKNSPLHF
>TRBV6-6|NA|TRBJ1-5|NA
TGTGCCAGCAGCTCTACAGGGTCAGGGCAGCCCCAGCATTTT
CASSSTGSGQPQHF
>TRBV20-1|NA|TRBJ2-1|TRBD2
TGCAGTGCTAGATCGGGGGGAGGTCTCGATGAGCAGTTCTTC
CSARSGGGLDEQFF
>TRBV15|NA|TRBJ2-7|NA
TGTGCCACCAGGGGCCGGGGCAGCTCTTCGGCCGAGCAGTACTTC
CATRGRGSSSAEQYF
>TRBV19|NA|TRBJ2-3|NA
TGTGCCAGTAAAACCGTGACAGACACAGATACGCAGTATTTT
CASKTVTDTDTQYF
>TRBV12-3/TRBV12-4|few|TRBJ2-1|TRBD1
TGTGCCAGCAGTGGGGGTCCGGGACAGGGGGCAAGCAATGAGCAGTTCTTC
CASSGGPGQGASNEQFF
>TRBV5-1|few|TRBJ2-5|NA
TGCGCCAGCAGCTTGGTCGGGACCGGGGAGACCCAGTACTTC
CASSLVGTGETQYF
>TRBV7-2|many|TRBJ1-1|NA
TGTGCCAGCAGCTTAGGTCCGGTAGCTTTCTTT
CASSLGPVAFF
>TRBV6-2/TRBV6-3|NA|TRBJ2-5|NA
TGTGCCAGCAGTTACTCACGGTCGGTGGAGACCCAGTACTTC
CASSYSRSVETQYF
>TRBV7-8|few|TRBJ1-1|NA
TGTGCCAGCAGTCATTATGATTACACTGAAGCTTTCTTT
CASSHYDYTEAFF
>TRBV20-1|NA|TRBJ1-6|NA
TGCAGTGCTAGGCTTGGGTCACCCCTCCACTTT
CSARLGSPLHF
>TRBV24-1|NA|TRBJ2-1|TRBD2
TGTGCCACCAGTGATTTGCCAGCGGGCGGGAGGTCCTACAATGAGCAGTTCTTC
CATSDLPAGGRSYNEQFF
>TRBV20-1|few|TRBJ2-5|TRBD1
TGCAGTGCTAGAGAGGACAGGGGGGGAGAGACCCAGTACTTC
CSAREDRGGETQYF
>TRBV19|NA|TRBJ2-2|NA
TGTGCCAGTAGTATAACAGGGCGGACCGGGGAGCTGTTTTTT
CASSITGRTGELFF
>TRBV7-9|NA|TRBJ2-3|NA
TGTGCCAGCAGCTACGCAGGGGTGCGGGGCACAGATACGCAGTATTTT
CASSYAGVRGTDTQYF
>TRBV5-4|NA|TRBJ2-7|NA
TGTGCCAGCAGCCGGCTCCTGGAAGGGGAGGAGCAGTACTTC
CASSRLLEGEEQYF
>TRBV5-1|few|TRBJ2-5|NA
TGCGCCAGCAGCTTGGTTACCGGGGCGGAGTCACAGACCCAGTACTTC
CASSLVTGAESQTQYF
>TRBV28|few|TRBJ1-1|TRBD1
TGTGCCAGCAGTCACGGGACAGGAAACACTGAAGCTTTCTTT
CASSHGTGNTEAFF
>TRBV5-6|NA|TRBJ1-5|NA
TGTGCCAGCAGCTTGTGGGGGGGTTACGGACAGTTCGATCTGCCCCAGCATTTT
CASSLWGGYGQFDLPQHF
>TRBV6-2/TRBV6-3|few|TRBJ2-1|TRBD2
TGTGCCAGCAGTTACTCGGTATTCGGGGGGACTCTGTCCTACAATGAGCAGTTCTTC
CASSYSVFGGTLSYNEQFF
>TRBV28|NA|TRBJ1-6|NA
TGTGCCAGCAGTCCATCACAGGACCGGGCAACACCCCTCCACTTT
CASSPSQDRATPLHF
>TRBV7-4|NA|TRBJ1-1|TRBD1
TGTGCCAGCAGCTTCTTATCTAGGGGGCTTAGGCCGAACACTGAAGCTTTCTTT
CASSFLSRGLRPNTEAFF
>TRBV6-2/TRBV6-3|few|TRBJ2-1|NA
TGTGCCAGCAGTCCCAGGGGCGGGGATGAGCAGTTCTTC
CASSPRGGDEQFF
>TRBV27|NA|TRBJ2-7|NA
TGTGCCAGCAGTTTACTGACAGGGAGGGACGAGCAGTACTTC
CASSLLTGRDEQYF
>TRBV6-2/TRBV6-3|few|TRBJ2-7|TRBD2
TGTGCCAGCAGTTACTCTAGCGGGAGTGCAGGATACGAGCAGTACTTC
CASSYSSGSAGYEQYF
>TRBV10-3|NA|TRBJ2-1|NA
TGTGCCATCAGTGAAAAGGAGGAGCAGTTCTTC
CAISEKEEQFF
>TRBV7-2|many|TRBJ2-2|TRBD1
TGTGCCAGCAGCTCGCTTGGACAGGCCACCGGGGAGCTGTTTTTT
CASSSLGQATGELFF
>TRBV5-5|few|TRBJ1-6|NA
TGTGCCAGCAGTAATCCACTAAGGACACCGGGACTCCACTTT
CASSNPLRTPGLHF